The TCR beta chain described here comes from a study of shared clonotypes between healthy human individuals. Study-level results: Sampling was confined to blood; repertoires within tissues likely differ.

The CDR3 totals 13 residues. Germline CDR1 and CDR2: LNHDA and SQIVND (reference sequence). V lost 1 base to trimming and J lost 10 bases, with 11 bases between them. Terminally differentiated effector memory CD45RA+ cells were excluded by CCR7 positive selection of CD45RO-negative cells. Using immunoSEQ multiplex PCR, the repertoire was profiled, and TCRdb retains in-frame clones only, with some absent. The sample includes 2 million or so clones, 85% to 95% of them seen just once. Comment on this clone: Its antigen is not known.

The material sequenced was naive CD8+ T cells sorted from blood. The chain uses TRBV19 and TRBJ2-1, with D possibly matching TRBD2 (5 bases). The TCR was taken from a young man in good health. CDR3 residues: CASSIASSAEQFF. DNA for the CDR3: TGTGCCAGTAGTATAGCTAGCTCCGCGGAGCAGTTCTTC. Using reference TRBV19 and TRBJ2-1 for the parts outside the CDR3, the full variable domain is DGGITQSPKYLFRKEGQNVTLSCEQNLNHDAMYWYRQDPGQGLRLIYYSQIVNDFQKGDIAEGYSVSREKKESFPLTVTSAQKNPTAFYLCASSIASSAEQFFGPGTRLTVL.